This T cell receptor (beta chain) was profiled in a study of T-cell memory formation after mild COVID-19. Across the whole study: TCR clusters were largely donor specific.

V dropped 6 bases and J dropped 10 bases, with 12 bases sitting between them. CDR1 and CDR2 from the germline V gene are MNHEY and SVGAGI. CDR3 length: 11 amino acids. TCRdb called the 5' RACE reads again in MiXCR, with one record for every CDR3 protein. The data show about 440,000 distinct CDR3 sequences, around 19% seen once. General observations from the study: Clones shrinking from day 15 to 85 showed even CD4/CD8 mixes; later expanders tilted CD4+. SARS-CoV-2 specificity of second-wave clones peaking day 37 was unconfirmed.

Turning to this clonotype: Its antigen is as yet unknown.

J is TRBJ1-1 and V is TRBV6-5; no firm D call. Sequencing was done on a sample of PBMCs or a T cell subset sorted from them (not recorded which). The receptor's source is an adult woman who had mild COVID-19 (a few samples of this study predate the infection). Cell type and time point are not known. The CDR3 region is CASRTRVGAFF. The CDR3 DNA follows: TGTGCCAGCAGGACACGTGTAGGAGCTTTCTTT.